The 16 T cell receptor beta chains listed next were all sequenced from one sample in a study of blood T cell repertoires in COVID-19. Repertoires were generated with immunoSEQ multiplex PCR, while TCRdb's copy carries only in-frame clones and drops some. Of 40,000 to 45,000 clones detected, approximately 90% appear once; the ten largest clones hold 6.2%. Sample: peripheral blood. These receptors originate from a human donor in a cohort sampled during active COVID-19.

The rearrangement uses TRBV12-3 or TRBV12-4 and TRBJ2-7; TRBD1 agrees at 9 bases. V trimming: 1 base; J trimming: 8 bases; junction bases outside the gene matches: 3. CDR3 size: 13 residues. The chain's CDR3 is CASSLGTGAQQYF. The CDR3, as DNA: TGTGCCAGCAGTTTAGGGACAGGGGCCCAGCAGTACTTC.

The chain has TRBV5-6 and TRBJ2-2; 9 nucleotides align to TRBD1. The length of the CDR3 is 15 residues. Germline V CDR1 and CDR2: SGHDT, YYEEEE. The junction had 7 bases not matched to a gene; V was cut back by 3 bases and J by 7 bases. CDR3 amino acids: CASSSDRGISGELFF. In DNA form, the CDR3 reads TGTGCCAGCAGCTCTGACAGGGGGATTAGCGGGGAGCTGTTTTTT. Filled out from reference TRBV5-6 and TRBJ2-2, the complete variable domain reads DAGVTQSPTHLIKTRGQQVTLRCSPKSGHDTVSWYQQALGQGPQFIFQYYEEEERQRGNFPDRFSGHQFPNYSSELNVNALLLGDSALYLCASSSDRGISGELFFGEGSRLTVL.

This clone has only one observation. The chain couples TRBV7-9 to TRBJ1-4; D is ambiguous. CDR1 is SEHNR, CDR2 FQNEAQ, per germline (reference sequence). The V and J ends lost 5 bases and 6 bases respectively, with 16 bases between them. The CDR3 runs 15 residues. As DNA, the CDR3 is TGTGCCAGCAGCAACCCAGAGGGAGGCGATGAAAAACTGTTTTTT. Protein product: CASSNPEGGDEKLFF.

CDR3 in amino acids: CASSTRGGANEKLFF. CDR3 DNA: TGTGCCAGTAGTACAAGAGGGGGCGCGAATGAAAAACTGTTTTTT. This chain connects TRBV19 to TRBJ1-4; TRBD1 matches 7 bases. The CDR3 loop spans 15 amino acids. CDR1 is LNHDA and CDR2 is SQIVND in the germline V gene (reference sequence). The V gene end was trimmed by 4 bases and the J gene end by 5 bases; junction bases not matched to a gene: 7.

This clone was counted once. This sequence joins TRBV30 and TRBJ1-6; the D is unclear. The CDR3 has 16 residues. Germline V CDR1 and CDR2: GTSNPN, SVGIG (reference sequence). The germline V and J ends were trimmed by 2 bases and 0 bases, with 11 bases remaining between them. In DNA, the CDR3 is TGTGCCTGGAGTTCTGCGGGGTCCTCCTATAATTCACCCCTCCACTTT. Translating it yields CAWSSAGSSYNSPLHF.

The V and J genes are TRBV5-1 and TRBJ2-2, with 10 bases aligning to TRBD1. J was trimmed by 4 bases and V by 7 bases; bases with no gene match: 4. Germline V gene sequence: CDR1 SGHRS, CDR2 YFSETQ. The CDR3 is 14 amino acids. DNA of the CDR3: TGCGCCAGCGGACAGGGGGTATCCACCGGGGAGCTGTTTTTT. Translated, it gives CASGQGVSTGELFF. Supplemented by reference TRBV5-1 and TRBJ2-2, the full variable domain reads KAGVTQTPRYLIKTRGQQVTLSCSPISGHRSVSWYQQTPGQGLQFLFEYFSETQRNKGNFPGRFSGRQFSNSRSEMNVSTLELGDSALYLCASGQGVSTGELFFGEGSRLTVL.

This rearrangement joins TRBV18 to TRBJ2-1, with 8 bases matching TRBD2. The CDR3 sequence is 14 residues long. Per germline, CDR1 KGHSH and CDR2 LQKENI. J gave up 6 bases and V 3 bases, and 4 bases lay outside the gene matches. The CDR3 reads CASSPGLVSNEQFF. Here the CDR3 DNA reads TGTGCCAGCTCACCGGGACTAGTGTCCAATGAGCAGTTCTTC.

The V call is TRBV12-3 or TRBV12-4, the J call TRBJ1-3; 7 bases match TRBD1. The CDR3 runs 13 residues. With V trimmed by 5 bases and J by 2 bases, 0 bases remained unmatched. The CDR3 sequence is CASSQGAGNTIYF. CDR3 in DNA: TGTGCCAGCAGTCAGGGGGCTGGAAACACCATATATTTT.

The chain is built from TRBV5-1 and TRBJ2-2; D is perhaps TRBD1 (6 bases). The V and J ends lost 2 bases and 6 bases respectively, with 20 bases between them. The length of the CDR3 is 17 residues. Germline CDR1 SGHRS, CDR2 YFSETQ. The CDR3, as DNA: TGCGCCAGCAGCTTAAGGACAGAACCCTTTTTTCCCGGGGAGCTGTTTTTT. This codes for CASSLRTEPFFPGELFF.

CDR3 sequence: CASSPRDLLYNEQFF. The CDR3 coding sequence is TGTGCCAGCAGTCCCCGGGACTTGCTATACAATGAGCAGTTCTTC. The J gene is TRBJ2-1, the V gene TRBV28, with TRBD2 as a possible D gene (6 bases). CDR1 and CDR2 from the germline V gene are MDHEN and SYDVKM. With 5 bases removed from V and 4 bases from J, the gap between germline ends came to 15 bases. The CDR3 runs 15 residues.

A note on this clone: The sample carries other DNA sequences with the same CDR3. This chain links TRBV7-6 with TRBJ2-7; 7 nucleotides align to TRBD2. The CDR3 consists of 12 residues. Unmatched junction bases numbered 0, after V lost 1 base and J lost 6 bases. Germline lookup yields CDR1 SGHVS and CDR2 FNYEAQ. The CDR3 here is CASSLGGGEQYF. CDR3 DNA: TGTGCCAGCAGCTTAGGGGGGGGCGAGCAGTACTTC. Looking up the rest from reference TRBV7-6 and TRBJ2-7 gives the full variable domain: GAGVSQSPRYKVTKRGQDVALRCDPISGHVSLYWYRQALGQGPEFLTYFNYEAQQDKSGLPNDRFSAERPEGSISTLTIQRTEQRDSAMYRCASSLGGGEQYFGPGTRLTVT.

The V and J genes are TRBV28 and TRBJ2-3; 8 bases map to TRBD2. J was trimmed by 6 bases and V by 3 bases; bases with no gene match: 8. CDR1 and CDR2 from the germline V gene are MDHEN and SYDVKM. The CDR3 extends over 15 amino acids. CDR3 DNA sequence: TGTGCCAGCAGTTTTCGCGGGAGGCGTTCGGATACGCAGTATTTT. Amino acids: CASSFRGRRSDTQYF.

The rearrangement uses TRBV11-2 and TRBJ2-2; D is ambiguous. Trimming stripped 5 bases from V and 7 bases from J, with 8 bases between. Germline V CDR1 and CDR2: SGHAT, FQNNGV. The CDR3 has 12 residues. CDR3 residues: CASSPYGGELFF. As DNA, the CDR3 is TGTGCCAGCAGCCCCTATGGCGGGGAGCTGTTTTTT.

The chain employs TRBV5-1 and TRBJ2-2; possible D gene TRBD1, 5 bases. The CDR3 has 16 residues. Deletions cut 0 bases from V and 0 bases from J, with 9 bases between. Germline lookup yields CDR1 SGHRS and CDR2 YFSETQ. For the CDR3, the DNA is TGCGCCAGCAGCTTGGCCGCAGGGACGAACACCGGGGAGCTGTTTTTT. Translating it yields CASSLAAGTNTGELFF.

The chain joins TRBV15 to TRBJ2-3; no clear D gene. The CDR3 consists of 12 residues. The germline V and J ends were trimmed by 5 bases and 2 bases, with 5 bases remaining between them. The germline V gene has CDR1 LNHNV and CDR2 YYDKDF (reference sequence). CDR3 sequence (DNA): TGTGCCACCAGCCGTTTCACAGATACGCAGTATTTT. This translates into CATSRFTDTQYF.

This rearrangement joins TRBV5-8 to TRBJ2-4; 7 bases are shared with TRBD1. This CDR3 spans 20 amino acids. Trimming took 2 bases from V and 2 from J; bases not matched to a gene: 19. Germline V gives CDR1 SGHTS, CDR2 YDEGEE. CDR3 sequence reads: CASSFRRTGLDGLTKNIQYF. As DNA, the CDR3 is TGTGCCAGCAGCTTCCGCAGGACAGGTTTGGATGGACTGACCAAAAACATTCAGTACTTC.